The 3 T cell receptor beta chains reported below all come from one sample, sequenced in a study of T cell repertoires in cytomegalovirus infection. TCRdb re-analysed the reads in MiXCR, keeping a single row per CDR3 protein. The table has about 680,000 distinct CDR3 sequences, about 24% seen once; the top ten hold under 8.5%. What was sequenced was CD8+ T cells from PBMCs. These receptors all come from a human donor in good health (CMV status not recorded). Some clones in this sample may be carry-over from other donors' samples.

In this sample, this clonotype turned up many times. This CDR3 reads CASSLGGSYSGANTGELFF. For the CDR3, the DNA is TGTGCCAGCAGCTTAGGAGGGAGCTACAGCGGGGCGAACACCGGGGAGCTGTTTTTT. The chain combines TRBV7-2 with TRBJ2-2; 7 nucleotides align to TRBD2. Germline loops: CDR1 SGHTA, CDR2 FQGNSA. The CDR3 spans 19 residues. J was trimmed by 0 bases and V by 1 base; bases with no gene match: 11.

This clonotype appeared a few times. V usage is TRBV29-1 and J usage is TRBJ2-1; weak D call: TRBD2 (7 bases). Trimming shortened V by 3 bases and J by 15 bases, and 12 bases separated the two germline ends. The CDR3 totals 10 residues. CDR1 is SQVTM and CDR2 is ANQGSEA in the germline V gene. The chain's CDR3 is CSVELGGGFF. CDR3 coding DNA: TGCAGCGTTGAGTTAGGGGGGGGGTTCTTC.

This clonotype was seen only a few times. The J gene is TRBJ2-5, the V gene TRBV4-3; D not resolved. CDR1 is LGHNA, CDR2 YSLEER, per germline. With 0 bases removed from V and 5 bases from J, the gap between germline ends came to 7 bases. This CDR3 spans 13 amino acids. CDR3 loop: CASSQDIFETQYF. CDR3 DNA sequence: TGCGCCAGCAGCCAAGACATCTTTGAGACCCAGTACTTC.